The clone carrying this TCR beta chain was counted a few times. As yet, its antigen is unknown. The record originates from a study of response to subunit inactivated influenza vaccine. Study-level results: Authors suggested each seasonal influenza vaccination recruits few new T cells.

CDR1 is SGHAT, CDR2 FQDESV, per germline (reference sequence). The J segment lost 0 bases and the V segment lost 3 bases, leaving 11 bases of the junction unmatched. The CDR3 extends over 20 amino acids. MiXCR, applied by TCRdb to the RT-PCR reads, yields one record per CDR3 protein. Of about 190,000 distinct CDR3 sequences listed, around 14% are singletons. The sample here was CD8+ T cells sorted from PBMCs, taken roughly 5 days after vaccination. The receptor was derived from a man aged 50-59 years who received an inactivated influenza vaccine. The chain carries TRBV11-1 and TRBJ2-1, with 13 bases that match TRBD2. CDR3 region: CASSFPRTSGSLASYNEQFF. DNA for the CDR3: TGTGCCAGCAGCTTCCCCCGGACTAGCGGGAGTTTGGCCTCCTACAATGAGCAGTTCTTC.